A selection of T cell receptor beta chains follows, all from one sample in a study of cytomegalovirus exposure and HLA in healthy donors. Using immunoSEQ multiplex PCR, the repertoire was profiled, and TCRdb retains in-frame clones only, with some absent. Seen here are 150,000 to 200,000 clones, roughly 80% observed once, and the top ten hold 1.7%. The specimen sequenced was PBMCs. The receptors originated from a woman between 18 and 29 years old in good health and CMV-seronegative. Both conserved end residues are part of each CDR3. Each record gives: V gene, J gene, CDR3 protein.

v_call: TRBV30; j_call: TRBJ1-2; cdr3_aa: CAWSRDRPYGYTF
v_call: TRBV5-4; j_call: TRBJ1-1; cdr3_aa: CASSLEGEWGTEAFF
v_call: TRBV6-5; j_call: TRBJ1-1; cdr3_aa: CASSPGTGTNTEAFF
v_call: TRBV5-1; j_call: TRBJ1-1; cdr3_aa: CASSPRGTGNLDAFF
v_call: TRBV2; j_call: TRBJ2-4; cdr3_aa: CATAEGQKPPLNIQYF
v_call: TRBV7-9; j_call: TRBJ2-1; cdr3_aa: CASIPGGLAGVEQFF
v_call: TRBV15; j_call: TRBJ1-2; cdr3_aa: CATSLERDRDYGYTF
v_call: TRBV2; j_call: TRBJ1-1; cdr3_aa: CASREYRGTEAFF
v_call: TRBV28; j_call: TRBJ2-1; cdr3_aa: CASSPPGGLGEQFF
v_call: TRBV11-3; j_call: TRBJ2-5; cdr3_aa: CASSLAGAVVETQYF
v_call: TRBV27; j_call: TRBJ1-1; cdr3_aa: CASSLRGGNTEAFF
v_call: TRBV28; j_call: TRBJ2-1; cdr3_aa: CASSPTSGRRNEQFF
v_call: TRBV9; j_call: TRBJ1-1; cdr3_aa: CASSVSPMDISDEAFF
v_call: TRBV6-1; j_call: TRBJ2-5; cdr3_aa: CASRAPDRAQETQYF
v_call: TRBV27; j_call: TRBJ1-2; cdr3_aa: CASSPWTGGSPNYGYTF
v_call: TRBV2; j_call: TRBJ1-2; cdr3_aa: CASTDHNYGYTF
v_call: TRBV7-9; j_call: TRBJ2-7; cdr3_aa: CASSSPRQGRFYSYEQYF
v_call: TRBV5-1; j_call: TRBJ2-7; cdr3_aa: CASTRTSGDLPGEQYF
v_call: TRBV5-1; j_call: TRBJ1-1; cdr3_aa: CASSLGQRNTEAFF
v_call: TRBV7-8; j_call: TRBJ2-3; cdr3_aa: CASSGVGLHLTDTQYF